The 31 T cell receptor beta chains reported below all come from one sample, sequenced in a study of cytomegalovirus exposure and HLA in healthy donors. 13 Jbeta primers and 60 Vbeta primers were used for the PCR. The protocol was immunoSEQ multiplex PCR, while the TCRdb copy is restricted to in-frame clones and leaves out a portion. The sample table sets out roughly 54,000 clones. The material sequenced was PBMCs. These receptors were obtained from a woman in her twenties or thirties in good health and CMV-seropositive.

The V and J genes are TRBV6-5 and TRBJ2-5; possibly TRBD1 for D (6 bases). Trimming took off 2 bases at V and 5 bases at J, with 15 bases between the two ends. The CDR3 contains 15 residues. Germline values: CDR1 MNHEY, CDR2 SVGAGI. CDR3 nucleotide sequence: TGTGCCAGCAGTTACGGACTGGGGGCTGGGGAGACCCAGTACTTC. This codes for CASSYGLGAGETQYF.

The chain carries TRBV7-8 and TRBJ2-1; D is possibly TRBD2 (5 bases). The CDR3 is 16 amino acids. V shed 5 bases and J shed 2 bases, with 16 bases lying between them. Per germline, CDR1 SGHVS and CDR2 FQNEAQ. The chain's CDR3 is CASSLTRGAPYNEQFF. The CDR3 nucleotides are TGTGCCAGCAGCCTTACACGGGGAGCGCCCTACAATGAGCAGTTCTTC. Together with reference TRBV7-8 and TRBJ2-1, the CDR3 gives the full variable domain: GAGVSQSPRYKVAKRGQDVALRCDPISGHVSLFWYQQALGQGPEFLTYFQNEAQLDKSGLPSDRFFAERPEGSVSTLKIQRTQQEDSAVYLCASSLTRGAPYNEQFFGPGTRLTVL.

The chain links TRBV5-6 to TRBJ1-5; D possibly corresponds to TRBD1 (5 bases). Trimming took 0 bases from V and 0 from J, leaving 10 bases between them. Germline values: CDR1 SGHDT, CDR2 YYEEEE. The length of the CDR3 is 16 residues. CDR3 nucleotides: TGTGCCAGCAGCTTGGGGGGCCCTTATAGCAATCAGCCCCAGCATTTT. This translates into CASSLGGPYSNQPQHF.

The J gene is TRBJ2-7, the V gene TRBV11-3; the match to TRBD1 covers 7 bases. Losses at the gene ends were 5 bases for V and 3 bases for J; bases not matched to a gene: 10. Germline CDR1 and CDR2: SGHNT and YENEEA. CDR3 length equals 15 residues. The CDR3 spells CASSPGQRTLYEQYF. CDR3 in DNA: TGTGCCAGCAGCCCGGGACAGCGGACCCTCTACGAGCAGTACTTC.

J is TRBJ1-5 and V is TRBV27, with 8 bases that match TRBD1. Looked up from germline, CDR1 is MNHEY and CDR2 is SMNVEV (reference sequence). The CDR3 length is 17 residues. V shed 8 bases and J 0 bases; nucleotides not matched to a gene: 12. The CDR3 reads CASPYETGGPSNQPQHF. The CDR3 nucleotides are TGTGCCAGCCCCTACGAAACAGGGGGACCTAGCAATCAGCCCCAGCATTTT.

The CDR3 spells CASSFIPGEQYF. The DNA of the CDR3 is TGTGCCAGCAGCTTCATCCCGGGTGAGCAGTACTTC. The chain couples TRBV7-9 to TRBJ2-7; D gene unclear. The CDR3 loop spans 12 amino acids. Trimming left V 3 bases short and J 7 bases short, with 10 bases between. Germline V gene data show CDR1 as SEHNR and CDR2 as FQNEAQ (reference sequence). The variable domain in full, completed from reference TRBV7-9 and TRBJ2-7, reads DTGVSQNPRHKITKRGQNVTFRCDPISEHNRLYWYRQTLGQGPEFLTYFQNEAQLEKSRLLSDRFSAERPKGSFSTLEIQRTEQGDSAMYLCASSFIPGEQYFGPGTRLTVT.

This chain links TRBV6-1 with TRBJ1-2, with 10 positions matching TRBD1. The germline V gene has CDR1 MNHNS and CDR2 SASEGT. The CDR3 is 16 amino acids. Trimming took 1 base from V and 2 from J; bases not matched to a gene: 4. The CDR3, as DNA: TGTGCCAGCAGTGAAGGGACAGGGGGTGTCAACTATGGCTACACCTTC. Protein product: CASSEGTGGVNYGYTF.

This chain connects TRBV4-2 to TRBJ2-5; TRBD1 matches at 9 bases. From germline, CDR1 is LGHNA and CDR2 YNFKEQ. CDR3 length equals 15 residues. J lost 5 bases, V lost 3 bases, and 7 bases had no gene match. The CDR3, as DNA: TGTGCCAGCAGCCACGGGACAGGGCGGAGGGAGACCCAGTACTTC. It translates to CASSHGTGRRETQYF.

This chain joins TRBV19 and TRBJ1-2; D is undetermined. The germline V and J ends were trimmed by 0 bases and 3 bases, with 11 bases remaining between them. Germline V gene lookup returns CDR1 LNHDA and CDR2 SQIVND (reference sequence). The CDR3 has 15 amino acids. This CDR3 reads CASSIDRVSYYGYTF. In nucleotides, the CDR3 is TGTGCCAGTAGTATAGACCGGGTCTCGTACTATGGCTACACCTTC. The full variable domain, completed using reference TRBV19 and TRBJ1-2, is DGGITQSPKYLFRKEGQNVTLSCEQNLNHDAMYWYRQDPGQGLRLIYYSQIVNDFQKGDIAEGYSVSREKKESFPLTVTSAQKNPTAFYLCASSIDRVSYYGYTFGSGTRLTVV.

The rearrangement links TRBV5-4 to TRBJ1-3; TRBD1 matches 9 bases. Germline assignment: CDR1 SGHNT and CDR2 YYREEE (reference sequence). V lost 4 bases, J lost 4 bases, and 6 bases stayed unmatched. The CDR3 contains 15 residues. In DNA form, the CDR3 reads TGTGCCAGCAGCCCCACAGGGGGCGCAGGAAACACCATATATTTT. Protein: CASSPTGGAGNTIYF.

The V and J genes are TRBV30 and TRBJ2-1; 7 bases fit TRBD2. V lost 4 bases to trimming and J lost 1 base; unmatched junction nucleotides: 10. Germline V gene data show CDR1 as GTSNPN and CDR2 as SVGIG (reference sequence). The CDR3 has 16 residues. The CDR3 reads CAWNRWLAESYNEQFF. The DNA of the CDR3 is TGTGCCTGGAATAGGTGGCTAGCGGAGTCCTACAATGAGCAGTTCTTC. Using reference TRBV30 and TRBJ2-1 for the parts outside the CDR3, the full variable domain is SQTIHQWPATLVQPVGSPLSLECTVEGTSNPNLYWYRQAAGRGLQLLFYSVGIGQISSEVPQNLSASRPQDRQFILSSKKLLLSDSGFYLCAWNRWLAESYNEQFFGPGTRLTVL.

The chain couples TRBV28 to TRBJ1-5; the D gene is possibly TRBD1 (5 bases). Deletions cut 7 bases from V and 6 bases from J, with 16 bases between. There are 14 residues in the CDR3. CDR1 MDHEN and CDR2 SYDVKM come from the germline V gene. CDR3 coding DNA: TGTGCCAGCAATACCCCCAGGGCGGCTCAGCCCCAGCATTTT. Protein sequence: CASNTPRAAQPQHF.

This chain uses TRBV2 with TRBJ1-2; D is ambiguous. The V end lost 3 bases, the J end lost 8 bases, and 10 bases lay between the germline ends. CDR3 length: 12 residues. Germline assignment: CDR1 SNHLY and CDR2 FYNNEI. This CDR3 reads CASSEALGGYTF. The CDR3 DNA reads as TGTGCCAGCAGTGAGGCCCTCGGGGGCTACACCTTC.

This chain joins TRBV7-3 and TRBJ2-1; D is perhaps TRBD1 (5 bases). Between the trimmed V and J ends, which lost 4 bases and 3 bases, there was a span of 13 bases. CDR1 SGHTA and CDR2 FQGTGA come from the germline V gene. This CDR3 has 15 residues. In DNA, the CDR3 is TGTGCCAGCAGCTCGGGCCCAGGGAACTACAATGAGCAGTTCTTC. Amino acid sequence: CASSSGPGNYNEQFF.

This sequence joins TRBV6-5 and TRBJ2-3; the match to TRBD2 covers 7 bases. The CDR3 covers 14 residues. CDR1 is MNHEY and CDR2 is SVGAGI in the germline V gene. After removal of 6 bases from V and 3 bases from J, the junction contained 6 bases not matched to a gene. The CDR3 spells CASRPGLSTDTQYF. For the CDR3, the DNA is TGTGCCAGCAGGCCGGGACTAAGTACAGATACGCAGTATTTT.

CDR3 protein: CTRLSPSLPHYEQYF. CDR3 sequence (DNA): TGCACCCGACTGTCTCCGTCACTTCCTCACTACGAGCAGTACTTC. The J gene is TRBJ2-7, the V gene TRBV1; no DNA check was done on the table's D call, TRBD2. TRBV1 is a documented pseudogene. The CDR3 runs to 15 residues.

The chain carries TRBV9 and TRBJ2-3; TRBD2 matches at 13 bases. The germline V gene encodes CDR1 SGDLS and CDR2 YYNGEE. V dropped 3 bases and J dropped 6; count of bases not matched to a gene: 10. This CDR3 spans 17 amino acids. The CDR3 spells CASSAGLAGEGYDTQYF. The CDR3 nucleotides read TGTGCCAGCAGCGCCGGACTAGCGGGAGAGGGGTATGATACGCAGTATTTT.

V gene TRBV29-1 combines with J gene TRBJ1-2; D is unclear. Germline CDR1 is SQVTM and CDR2 is ANQGSEA. The CDR3 length is 11 residues. The V end was cut by 4 bases, the J end by 6 bases, with 9 bases between. CDR3 sequence reads: CSVAGVDGYTF. The CDR3, as DNA: TGCAGCGTTGCTGGAGTAGATGGCTACACCTTC. The entire variable domain, with the rest obtained from reference TRBV29-1 and TRBJ1-2, is as follows: SAVISQKPSRDICQRGTSLTIQCQVDSQVTMMFWYRQQPGQSLTLIATANQGSEATYESGFVIDKFPISRPNLTFSTLTVSNMSPEDSSIYLCSVAGVDGYTFGSGTRLTVV.

The genes are TRBV6-5 and TRBJ2-7, with D possibly matching TRBD2 (5 bases). CDR1 and CDR2 from the germline V gene are MNHEY and SVGAGI. Trimming stripped 0 bases from V and 6 bases from J, with 12 bases between. The CDR3 has 14 amino acids. CDR3 loop: CASSYSTRAGEQYF. DNA for the CDR3: TGTGCCAGCAGTTACTCGACGAGGGCCGGCGAGCAGTACTTC.

The V and J genes are TRBV5-1 and TRBJ1-6; the match to TRBD1 covers 10 bases. Germline CDR1 and CDR2: SGHRS and YFSETQ. CDR3 size: 15 residues. Trimming cost V 4 bases and J 8 bases; bases outside gene matches: 6. The CDR3 coding sequence is TGCGCCAGCAGCACGGGACAGGGGTTGCATTCACCCCTCCACTTT. It codes for CASSTGQGLHSPLHF.

The J gene is TRBJ2-7, the V gene TRBV27, with a possible D match to TRBD2 (6 bases). The V and J ends lost 4 bases and 4 bases respectively, with 17 bases between them. The CDR3 is 15 amino acids. Germline loops: CDR1 MNHEY, CDR2 SMNVEV (reference sequence). As DNA, the CDR3 is TGTGCCAGCAGTTACGGATGGTCGGGAGCGTACGAGCAGTACTTC. Protein: CASSYGWSGAYEQYF.

This chain connects TRBV5-6 to TRBJ1-5, with D uncertain. Between the trimmed V and J ends, which lost 1 base and 4 bases, there was a span of 6 bases. Germline V gene data show CDR1 as SGHDT and CDR2 as YYEEEE. CDR3 length: 13 amino acids. CDR3 nucleotides: TGTGCCAGCAGCTTGACATGGAATCAGCCCCAGCATTTT. It yields the protein CASSLTWNQPQHF.

The chain carries TRBV11-3 and TRBJ2-7; no reliable D call. The V gene's germline CDR1 is SGHNT and CDR2 YENEEA. V lost 4 bases to trimming and J lost 3 bases, with 10 bases between them. The CDR3 has 13 residues. The CDR3 protein is CASSSYRSYEQYF. The CDR3 nucleotides are TGTGCCAGCAGCTCCTATCGGAGCTACGAGCAGTACTTC.

Concerning this clone: The junction shows a germline mismatch at one end, possibly a read error. The chain couples TRBV14 to TRBJ2-5; 7 bases are a match to TRBD2. CDR1 and CDR2 (germline): SGHDN, FVKESK. The CDR3 runs to 13 residues. CDR3 in DNA: TGTGCCACCAGCGGGGCACTACAAGAGACCCAGTACTTC. Translation: CATSGALQETQYF.

The chain employs TRBV5-1 and TRBJ1-1; 8 bases map to TRBD1. With V trimmed by 4 bases and J by 0 bases, 2 bases remained unmatched. The germline V gene encodes CDR1 SGHRS and CDR2 YFSETQ. The CDR3 covers 14 residues. The CDR3 is CASSRTGMNTEAFF. The DNA for the CDR3 is TGCGCCAGCAGCCGGACAGGGATGAACACTGAAGCTTTCTTT.

About this clone: Compared with germline, one end of the junction differs, possibly owing to a read error. The chain recombines TRBV4-1 with TRBJ2-1, with a possible D match to TRBD2 (6 bases). The CDR3 length is 16 residues. CDR1 is MGHRA and CDR2 is YSYEKL in the germline V gene. CDR3 amino acids: CASSHQAGRSDNEQFF. For the CDR3, the DNA is TGCGCCAGCAGCCACCAAGCGGGTCGCTCCGACAATGAGCAGTTCTTC.

The V call is TRBV30, the J call TRBJ2-7; 9 bases match TRBD1. Per the germline V gene, CDR1 is GTSNPN and CDR2 is SVGIG (reference sequence). V dropped 1 base and J dropped 1; count of bases not matched to a gene: 2. The CDR3 runs to 14 residues. The CDR3 region has the DNA TGTGCCTGGAGTGCCGGGACAGGGTCCTACGAGCAGTACTTC. Translated: CAWSAGTGSYEQYF.

The chain joins TRBV30 to TRBJ2-7, with TRBD1 matching 7 bases. Per germline, CDR1 GTSNPN and CDR2 SVGIG (reference sequence). V was pared by 0 bases and J by 5 bases, with 16 bases of the junction left unmatched. The CDR3 covers 17 residues. This CDR3 is CAWSVRLPGDRGHEQYF. The CDR3 DNA is TGTGCCTGGAGTGTACGCCTCCCCGGGGACAGAGGGCACGAGCAGTACTTC.

The CDR3 loop reads CASSYGTSYSELFF. Here the CDR3 DNA reads TGTGCCAGCAGCTATGGGACAAGCTACTCGGAACTGTTTTTT. The chain carries TRBV5-6 and TRBJ1-4; D is possibly TRBD1 (6 bases). V gave up 3 bases and J gave up 12 bases, with 18 bases separating them. The CDR3 extends over 14 amino acids. Looked up from germline, CDR1 is SGHDT and CDR2 is YYEEEE.

Comment on this clone: Other DNA variants within this sample encode the same CDR3. This chain connects TRBV30 to TRBJ2-5; no clear D. The J call is in doubt because the DNA end fits TRBJ2-7 better. The germline CDR1 and CDR2 sequences are GTSNPN and SVGIG (reference sequence). CDR3 size: 11 residues. The CDR3 DNA is TGTGCCTGGAGTGGCTCCTACGAGCAGTACTTC. As protein: CAWSGSYEQYF.

The chain links TRBV2 to TRBJ1-1, with D possibly matching TRBD1 (6 bases). This CDR3 spans 15 amino acids. V was shortened by 3 bases and J by 4 bases, with 15 bases between the two germline ends. CDR1 SNHLY and CDR2 FYNNEI come from the germline V gene. CDR3 sequence reads: CASSEFRGASTEAFF. CDR3 nucleotide sequence: TGTGCCAGCAGTGAGTTTCGGGGGGCGAGCACTGAAGCTTTCTTT.